This T cell receptor (beta chain) originates from a study of blood T cell repertoires in COVID-19. On the study more broadly: Both acute and convalescent COVID-19 samples were obtained from the United States, Italy and Spain. PBMCs, B-cell-depleted T cells, or T cells provided the cDNA or gDNA that made up the material.

Original processing methods: Reference gene primer amplification gave nucleated cell count estimates. Sequencing was performed with immunoSEQ multiplex PCR; in TCRdb, only in-frame clones are kept and a portion is missing. V, J and clone size are those of that table, while D and trimming were read from the DNA. The sample contains roughly 100,000 clones, approximately 84% of which appear only once. CDR3 length: 15 residues. J was trimmed by 4 bases and V by 7 bases; bases with no gene match: 8. CDR1 is LNHDA, CDR2 SQIVND, per germline (reference sequence). This clonotype was obtained from a man aged 35-49 years with active or convalescent COVID-19. The chain links TRBV19 to TRBJ2-5; 11 bases match TRBD1. Specimen: peripheral blood. The CDR3 here is CASTPSGTGGETQYF. CDR3 sequence (DNA): TGTGCCAGTACTCCCTCCGGGACAGGGGGAGAGACCCAGTACTTC.